This entry lists 26 T cell receptor beta chains sequenced from one sample in a study of T cell clusters in autoimmune cytopenias. TRB was amplified from 250 ng of peripheral blood genomic DNA per sample. TRB rearrangements were amplified by touch-down multiplex PCR with mixed TRB-A/B primers. TCRdb re-called the multiplex PCR reads, yielding one record per CDR3 amino acid sequence without DNA. The sample table sets out 1,200 to 1,500 distinct CDR3 sequences. Specimen: peripheral blood. Receptors originate from a human donor with an autoimmune cytopenia or autoimmune hepatitis (not recorded which).

By frequency, this clonotype registers medium-sized. The chain uses TRBV5-6 and TRBJ1-2. Per the germline V gene, CDR1 is SGHDT and CDR2 is YYEEEE. This CDR3 has 15 residues. CDR3 residues: CASSLAREWGYGYTF.

The V and J genes are TRBV6-4 and TRBJ2-1. This CDR3 contains 15 residues. Germline loops: CDR1 MRHNA, CDR2 SNTAGT. CDR3 residues: CASSDTGGSYNEQFF.

This clonotype is classed as large (0.1 to 1%) by frequency. The chain employs TRBV29-1 and TRBJ2-7. The CDR3 runs to 12 residues. The germline gives CDR1 SQVTM, CDR2 ANQGSEA. The CDR3 here is CSFGRGSYEQYF.

This clonotype is classed as medium-sized (0.01 to 0.1%) by frequency. J is TRBJ1-1 and V is TRBV6-1. Per germline, CDR1 MNHNS and CDR2 SASEGT. There are 12 residues in the CDR3. The CDR3 protein is CASSEGFTEAFF.

Frequency places this clonotype as medium-sized (0.01 to 0.1%). The rearrangement uses TRBV5-4 and TRBJ2-1; TCRdb's D gene call, TRBD2, goes unchecked for lack of DNA. From germline, CDR1 is SGHNT and CDR2 YYREEE (reference sequence). The CDR3 extends over 13 amino acids. This CDR3 is CASSRWTRNEQFF.

In terms of frequency, this clonotype is medium-sized. V and J are TRBV20-1 and TRBJ2-1. The germline V gene has CDR1 DFQATT and CDR2 SNEGSKA (reference sequence). The CDR3 extends over 15 amino acids. The CDR3 here is CSASRLQLTGNEQFF.

This clonotype counts as medium-sized (0.01 to 0.1%) by frequency. This chain's CDR3 is CASSLYSGEESPLHF. This chain joins TRBV5-6 and TRBJ1-6; TCRdb's D call, TRBD1, is unchecked because there is no DNA. CDR1 is SGHDT and CDR2 is YYEEEE in the germline V gene. CDR3 length: 15 amino acids. Based on the CDR3 plus reference TRBV5-6 and TRBJ1-6, the full variable domain is DAGVTQSPTHLIKTRGQQVTLRCSPKSGHDTVSWYQQALGQGPQFIFQYYEEEERQRGNFPDRFSGHQFPNYSSELNVNALLLGDSALYLCASSLYSGEESPLHFGNGTRLTVT.

Measured by frequency, this clonotype is medium-sized. The rearrangement links TRBV6-5 to TRBJ1-5; TCRdb proposes TRBD1, but this gene call is untestable without DNA. Per germline, CDR1 MNHEY and CDR2 SVGAGI. CDR3 length: 14 amino acids. CDR3 protein: CASSRDLGNQPQHF.

The CDR3 loop is CASINLGERTYEQYF. This rearrangement joins TRBV27 to TRBJ2-7; TCRdb's D gene call, TRBD1, goes unchecked for lack of DNA. This CDR3 has 15 residues. CDR1 is MNHEY and CDR2 is SMNVEV in the germline V gene (reference sequence).

Frequency places this clonotype as medium-sized. The J gene is TRBJ2-5, the V gene TRBV6-5; TCRdb gives TRBD1 as the D gene, but with no DNA this cannot be confirmed. CDR3 length: 14 residues. Per the germline V gene, CDR1 is MNHEY and CDR2 is SVGAGI. This CDR3 is CASSGQGFRETQYF.

This clonotype is identified as medium-sized from frequency. The chain carries TRBV6-5 and TRBJ2-1; without DNA, the TCRdb call of TRBD2 cannot be checked. This CDR3 comprises 15 residues. CDR1 and CDR2 from the germline V gene are MNHEY and SVGAGI. The CDR3 is CATSEGTSGSDEQFF.

This clonotype ranks as large in terms of frequency. The rearrangement joins TRBV29-1 to TRBJ2-7; the D call from TCRdb, TRBD1, cannot be confirmed without DNA. Per germline, CDR1 SQVTM and CDR2 ANQGSEA. CDR3 length equals 14 residues. CDR3 protein: CSVEGEDRGGEQYF.

The chain recombines TRBV11-2 with TRBJ2-3. The CDR3 totals 14 residues. Looked up from germline, CDR1 is SGHAT and CDR2 is FQNNGV. The chain's CDR3 is CASSLVQGTDTQYF.

According to its frequency, this clonotype is medium-sized. The chain carries TRBV11-2 and TRBJ2-1; no DNA is available, so the TRBD1 call from TCRdb remains unchecked. Germline V gene lookup returns CDR1 SGHAT and CDR2 FQNNGV. The CDR3 runs 15 residues. Here the CDR3 reads CASSLEWGGDNEQFF.

The V call is TRBV15, the J call TRBJ2-3. Germline CDR1 LNHNV, CDR2 YYDKDF (reference sequence). The CDR3 length is 13 residues. This chain's CDR3 is CATSRAGRDTQYF.

The genes are TRBV19 and TRBJ1-3; the TCRdb call, TRBD1, lacks DNA for checking. The V gene's germline CDR1 is LNHDA and CDR2 SQIVND (reference sequence). The CDR3 is 14 residues long. The CDR3 spells CASRLTGDGNTIYF.

Frequency places this clonotype as medium-sized (0.01 to 0.1%). V and J are TRBV7-2 and TRBJ2-1; TCRdb calls TRBD1, which cannot be checked without DNA. From germline, CDR1 is SGHTA and CDR2 FQGNSA. CDR3 size: 15 residues. The CDR3 spells CASSRQVQGYNEQFF.

This sequence joins TRBV6-1 and TRBJ2-1; TCRdb calls TRBD1, which cannot be checked without DNA. This CDR3 has 15 residues. Germline V gene lookup returns CDR1 MNHNS and CDR2 SASEGT. The chain's CDR3 is CASSPRERWTNEQFF.

This clonotype is called medium-sized based on its frequency. The CDR3 here is CASSLSSESVLTYEQYF. V gene TRBV27 combines with J gene TRBJ2-7. The CDR3 is 17 residues long. Germline V gene data show CDR1 as MNHEY and CDR2 as SMNVEV (reference sequence).

This clonotype is classed as large by frequency. This chain links TRBV29-1 with TRBJ2-5; the D call of TRBD1 rests on TCRdb alone, since no DNA is present to check it. The CDR3 is 16 amino acids. Germline CDR1 reads SQVTM; CDR2 reads ANQGSEA. The CDR3 loop reads CSVGMPPGQGKETQYF.

The CDR3 loop is CASSYSAVGGSGRPEETQYF. The chain recombines TRBV6-5 with TRBJ2-5; the D call of TRBD2 rests on TCRdb alone, since no DNA is present to check it. There are 20 residues in the CDR3. The V gene's germline CDR1 is MNHEY and CDR2 SVGAGI.

Measured by frequency, this clonotype is large. This rearrangement joins TRBV5-6 to TRBJ2-3; TCRdb selects TRBD1, and the lack of DNA leaves this call unchecked. This CDR3 has 13 residues. Germline assignment: CDR1 SGHDT and CDR2 YYEEEE. The CDR3 protein is CASSRQTTDTQYF.

The chain uses TRBV6-2 or TRBV6-3 and TRBJ1-5; TCRdb indicates TRBD1, and absent DNA this call remains unverified. CDR1 is MNHEY, CDR2 SVGEGT, per germline. CDR3 length equals 15 residues. CDR3 residues: CASSYGTGQTQPQHF.

Here the CDR3 reads CASSLAGGGTDTQYF. The rearrangement links TRBV6-5 to TRBJ2-3; TCRdb reports TRBD2, a call that lacks DNA to check it against. The CDR3 totals 15 residues. Germline CDR1 MNHEY, CDR2 SVGAGI.

This clonotype is deemed medium-sized by its frequency. CDR3 in amino acids: CASSTSGGQVWEQYF. This chain connects TRBV7-9 to TRBJ2-7; the TCRdb D gene call, TRBD1, has no DNA to confirm it. This CDR3 is built from 15 residues. Germline V gives CDR1 SEHNR, CDR2 FQNEAQ (reference sequence).

Its frequency marks this clonotype as medium-sized. The chain uses TRBV27 and TRBJ2-3; absent DNA, TCRdb's TRBD2 call cannot be checked. Germline lookup yields CDR1 MNHEY and CDR2 SMNVEV (reference sequence). The CDR3 consists of 16 residues. CDR3: CASIGWDIGGPDTQYF.